Presented here are 24 T cell receptor beta chains from one specimen sequenced in a study of cytomegalovirus exposure and HLA in healthy donors. 13 Jbeta primers and 60 Vbeta primers were used for the PCR. Profiled with immunoSEQ multiplex PCR; TCRdb holds only in-frame clones, not every one. The sample yields roughly 120,000 clones, 75% to 85% seen once. Specimen: PBMCs. Receptors were obtained from a man in his late teens or twenties in good health and CMV-seronegative.

V gene TRBV5-4 combines with J gene TRBJ1-2, with TRBD1 as a possible D gene (6 bases). In germline, CDR1 is SGHNT, CDR2 YYREEE (reference sequence). The ends were cut back, 4 bases at V and 2 bases at J, with 15 bases in the middle. CDR3 length: 15 amino acids. For the CDR3, the DNA is TGTGCCAGCAGCCCTCTGCAGGGGAAGAACTATGGCTACACCTTC. It translates to CASSPLQGKNYGYTF.

The rearrangement uses TRBV5-5 and TRBJ1-4, with 11 bases fitting TRBD1. CDR3 length: 20 residues. V lost 4 bases and J lost 8; bases outside the gene matches: 22. Germline assignment: CDR1 SGHKS and CDR2 YYEKEE (reference sequence). The CDR3 reads CASSLSGQGANPSSREKLFF. The CDR3 DNA reads TGTGCCAGCAGCCTGAGTGGACAGGGGGCTAATCCCTCGTCTAGAGAAAAACTGTTTTTT.

A few counts support this clone. V and J are TRBV11-3 and TRBJ1-5; 7 nucleotides line up with TRBD1. This CDR3 is built from 17 residues. V lost 0 bases to trimming and J lost 5 bases; unmatched junction nucleotides: 10. Germline loops: CDR1 SGHNT, CDR2 YENEEA. The CDR3 nucleotides read TGTGCCAGCAGCTTAGATCGGGGACAGTCTAGGCATCAGCCCCAGCATTTT. It specifies CASSLDRGQSRHQPQHF.

The CDR3 is CASSPNRGDYNEQFF. CDR3 nucleotides: TGTGCCAGCTCACCAAACAGGGGGGACTACAATGAGCAGTTCTTC. This chain connects TRBV18 to TRBJ2-1, with 8 bases matching TRBD1. CDR1 KGHSH and CDR2 LQKENI come from the germline V gene. The CDR3 extends over 15 amino acids. The ends lost 2 bases at V and 3 bases at J; junction bases unmatched: 3.

The chain uses TRBV6-5 and TRBJ2-7, with a weak D call TRBD1 (5 bases). The V and J ends lost 0 bases and 5 bases respectively, with 17 bases between them. There are 16 residues in the CDR3. Germline values: CDR1 MNHEY, CDR2 SVGAGI. The CDR3: CASSYSGPVPIHEQYV. The CDR3 coding sequence is TGTGCCAGCAGTTACTCGGGGCCGGTCCCTATTCACGAGCAGTACGTC.

J is TRBJ1-4 and V is TRBV28, with 7 bases identical to TRBD1. Germline lookup yields CDR1 MDHEN and CDR2 SYDVKM. Trimming at V came to 5 bases and at J to 5 bases, leaving 11 bases not matched to a gene. There are 16 residues in the CDR3. CDR3: CASSPPGRGPNEKLFF. The CDR3 DNA sequence: TGTGCCAGCAGTCCCCCGGGTAGGGGGCCGAATGAAAAACTGTTTTTT.

The rearrangement links TRBV9 to TRBJ2-1; the match to TRBD1 covers 9 bases. Germline values: CDR1 SGDLS, CDR2 YYNGEE. The CDR3 covers 14 residues. V lost 0 bases and J lost 9; bases outside the gene matches: 4. The CDR3 spells CASSVGGTGIEQFF. The CDR3 DNA is TGTGCCAGCAGCGTAGGCGGGACAGGGATTGAGCAGTTCTTC.

The chain combines TRBV19 with TRBJ2-7; TRBD1 is a possible D gene (6 bases). Germline V gene data show CDR1 as LNHDA and CDR2 as SQIVND (reference sequence). Deletions cut 4 bases from V and 3 bases from J, with 10 bases between. The CDR3 has 13 amino acids. The DNA for the CDR3 is TGTGCCAGTAGTAGAGACAGGATCTACGAGCAGTACTTC. It encodes CASSRDRIYEQYF.

This clone was recorded once. The rearrangement uses TRBV4-3 and TRBJ1-5, with a tentative D call TRBD1 (6 bases). Germline-derived CDR1 and CDR2 are LGHNA and YSLEER. V dropped 0 bases and J dropped 4 bases, with 7 bases sitting between them. The CDR3 runs 14 residues. CDR3 sequence (DNA): TGCGCCAGCAGCCAAGATCAGGGGAATCAGCCCCAGCATTTT. This translates into CASSQDQGNQPQHF.

This clone was observed a single time. The genes are TRBV10-2 and TRBJ2-3; maybe TRBD1 (5 bases). The CDR3 consists of 16 residues. V shed 4 bases and J shed 1 base, with 15 bases lying between them. Germline V gene lookup returns CDR1 WSHSY and CDR2 SAAADI. The CDR3 bases are TGCGCCAGCAGTGCCTCCAGGGTTTTCGGCACAGATACGCAGTATTTT. Protein product: CASSASRVFGTDTQYF.

The rearrangement joins TRBV6-6 to TRBJ2-1; a weak D match, TRBD2 (5 bases). Germline V gene sequence: CDR1 MNHNY, CDR2 SVGAGI (reference sequence). The CDR3 consists of 15 residues. V was pared by 2 bases and J by 0 bases, with 8 bases between. DNA for the CDR3: TGTGCCAGCAGTTACATGGGGAGCTCCTACAATGAGCAGTTCTTC. It specifies CASSYMGSSYNEQFF.

The chain's CDR3 is CASTWDSSYEQYF. The DNA of the CDR3 is TGTGCCAGCACGTGGGACAGCTCCTACGAGCAGTACTTC. This chain joins TRBV28 and TRBJ2-7; TRBD1 agrees at 7 bases. The germline CDR1 and CDR2 sequences are MDHEN and SYDVKM. The V segment lost 7 bases and the J segment 0 bases; nucleotides outside the gene matches: 3. This CDR3 has 13 residues.

The J gene is TRBJ1-6, the V gene TRBV11-2; 8 bases fit TRBD1. J gave up 8 bases and V 5 bases, and 8 bases lay outside the gene matches. The CDR3 contains 15 residues. CDR1 SGHAT and CDR2 FQNNGV come from the germline V gene. CDR3 region: CASSISTGVHSPLHF. CDR3 DNA sequence: TGTGCCAGCAGCATATCGACAGGGGTTCATTCACCCCTCCACTTT.

The J gene is TRBJ1-2, the V gene TRBV10-3; D remains unclear. The V end was cut by 2 bases, the J end by 0 bases, with 7 bases between. Germline V gene sequence: CDR1 ENHRY, CDR2 SYGVKD. The CDR3 loop spans 14 amino acids. The CDR3 reads CAISEGITNYGYTF. The CDR3 DNA reads TGTGCCATCAGTGAGGGCATCACTAACTATGGCTACACCTTC.

V gene TRBV18 combines with J gene TRBJ1-3, with unresolved D. Germline loops: CDR1 KGHSH, CDR2 LQKENI. CDR3 size: 14 residues. V lost 4 bases, J lost 0 bases, and 7 bases lay in between. CDR3 DNA sequence: TGTGCCAGCTCACAGGAGATCTCTGGAAACACCATATATTTT. Its protein is CASSQEISGNTIYF.

The gene calls are TRBV2 and TRBJ2-5; D possibly corresponds to TRBD2 (6 bases). Trimming stripped 7 bases from V and 5 bases from J, with 17 bases between. CDR3 size: 14 residues. Germline V CDR1 and CDR2: SNHLY, FYNNEI. CDR3 sequence reads: CASNSRRGSETQYF. The CDR3, as DNA: TGTGCCAGCAATTCCCGGAGGGGTTCGGAGACCCAGTACTTC.

Turning to this clone: Other DNA sequences in the sample encode the same CDR3. This chain uses TRBV7-6 with TRBJ1-1; D perhaps matches TRBD1 (6 bases). In germline, CDR1 is SGHVS, CDR2 FNYEAQ. Trimming stripped 3 bases from V and 1 base from J, with 6 bases between. This CDR3 has 13 residues. CDR3 in DNA: TGTGCCAGCAGCTTGACAGGGAACACTGAAGCTTTCTTT. Encoded protein: CASSLTGNTEAFF.

The chain combines TRBV6-6 with TRBJ2-3, with a possible D match to TRBD2 (6 bases). The V end was cut by 4 bases, the J end by 1 base, with 15 bases between. The CDR3 totals 16 residues. In germline, CDR1 is MNHNY, CDR2 SVGAGI (reference sequence). The CDR3 sequence is CASSSPAGLRTDTQYF. CDR3 DNA: TGTGCCAGCAGTTCCCCCGCGGGACTCCGCACAGATACGCAGTATTTT.

This clone has just a few counts. This sequence joins TRBV5-1 and TRBJ2-7, with 12 bases matching TRBD1. The CDR3 length is 15 residues. Looked up from germline, CDR1 is SGHRS and CDR2 is YFSETQ. The V segment lost 4 bases and the J segment 4 bases; nucleotides outside the gene matches: 6. Written as DNA, the CDR3 is TGCGCCAGCAGCCAGGGACAGGGGGCTCAGTACGAGCAGTACGTC. Encoded protein: CASSQGQGAQYEQYV.

This chain joins TRBV5-1 and TRBJ1-4; no clear D. V lost 6 bases, J lost 8 bases, and 14 bases lay in between. Per the germline V gene, CDR1 is SGHRS and CDR2 is YFSETQ. The CDR3 is 13 amino acids. CDR3: CASTVHPREKLFF. CDR3 nucleotides: TGCGCCAGCACGGTTCACCCGCGGGAAAAACTGTTTTTT.

CDR3 sequence reads: CSGGDRDKFF. For the CDR3, the DNA is TGCAGCGGGGGGGACAGGGATAAGTTCTTC. The chain combines TRBV29-1 with TRBJ2-1; 9 bases map to TRBD1. The CDR3 runs to 10 residues. V shed 7 bases, J shed 14 bases, and the junction held 6 bases outside the gene matches. Looked up from germline, CDR1 is SQVTM and CDR2 is ANQGSEA.

The rearrangement uses TRBV19 and TRBJ2-6; D is ambiguous. This CDR3 contains 13 residues. The V gene lost 11 bases and the J gene lost 0 bases, with 8 bases spanning the gap. Germline values: CDR1 LNHDA, CDR2 SQIVND (reference sequence). The CDR3: CAGRHSGANVLTF. CDR3 DNA: TGTGCCGGGCGCCACTCTGGGGCCAACGTCCTGACTTTC.

The genes are TRBV7-3 and TRBJ2-7; 7 positions agree with TRBD2. Germline CDR1 SGHTA, CDR2 FQGTGA. This CDR3 region has 16 residues. J lost 6 bases, V lost 2 bases, and 13 bases had no gene match. The CDR3 loop reads CASSLAPSLGGSEQYF. The DNA for the CDR3 is TGTGCCAGCAGCTTAGCCCCGTCCTTGGGCGGGAGCGAGCAGTACTTC.

The gene calls are TRBV19 and TRBJ1-6, with TRBD1 matching over 8 bases. Trimming cost V 3 bases and J 13 bases; bases outside gene matches: 11. The germline CDR1 and CDR2 sequences are LNHDA and SQIVND (reference sequence). The CDR3 length is 15 residues. CDR3 residues: CASSIMGQAKRPLHF. CDR3 nucleotides: TGTGCCAGTAGTATTATGGGACAGGCCAAGAGGCCCCTCCACTTT. Drawing the rest from reference TRBV19 and TRBJ1-6, the complete variable domain is DGGITQSPKYLFRKEGQNVTLSCEQNLNHDAMYWYRQDPGQGLRLIYYSQIVNDFQKGDIAEGYSVSREKKESFPLTVTSAQKNPTAFYLCASSIMGQAKRPLHFGNGTRLTVT.